The present T cell receptor (beta chain) was sequenced within a study of long-term antiretroviral therapy in people with HIV. Version v3.0 of the immunoSEQ assay was performed at survey level. Per-sample sequencing targets were roughly 35,000-55,000 T-cell genomes. Clones were read by immunoSEQ multiplex PCR, and TCRdb kept only the in-frame ones, dropping some. The profile shows about 48,000 clones, about 81% of them singletons. This receptor was identified in a woman aged 18-29 years with HIV. Sample: unsorted PBMCs, taken 0.8 years after starting antiretroviral therapy.

DNA for the CDR3: TGTGCCAGCAGCTTTAAGGTAAAATGGGACGAGCAGTACTTC. Encoded protein: CASSFKVKWDEQYF. The chain employs TRBV7-8 and TRBJ2-7; D call uncertain. With 3 bases removed from V and 5 bases from J, the gap between germline ends came to 14 bases. The CDR3 runs 14 residues. Per the germline V gene, CDR1 is SGHVS and CDR2 is FQNEAQ.